The clone carrying this T cell receptor beta chain was seen repeatedly, ten times or more. Antigen: not known. V gave up 1 base and J gave up 0 bases, with 4 bases separating them. The CDR3 contains 15 residues. This specimen comes from a study of Graves' ophthalmopathy and Graves' hyperthyroidism. Whole-study findings and limits: Ophthalmopathy progression predictions by the model showed around 72% specificity and roughly 70% sensitivity.

RNA transcripts yielded amplified TCR beta CDR3 regions. Scientists carried out first-round RT-PCR using HTBI primers and then a second-round multiplex PCR. Via MiXCR, TCRdb re-called the multiplex PCR reads, giving one row per CDR3 protein. The sample carries about 210,000 distinct CDR3 sequences, around 28% recorded once. Sequences were obtained from peripheral blood. The TCR sequence derives from a man aged 45 to 65 with Graves' ophthalmopathy. The chain is built from TRBV12-3 or TRBV12-4 and TRBJ2-6; no firm D call. CDR3 sequence reads: CASSLDGSGANVLTF. The CDR3, as DNA: TGTGCCAGCAGTTTAGACGGCTCTGGGGCCAACGTCCTGACTTTC.